The 22 T cell receptor beta chains below come from one sample, sequenced in a study of blood T cell repertoires in COVID-19. Here immunoSEQ multiplex PCR was the method, and the copy in TCRdb shows in-frame clones only, minus some. The table records roughly 390,000 clones, 70% to 90% of them present only once. The sequencing sample was made of peripheral blood. The source of these receptors is a woman aged 25 to 45 with COVID-19, enrolled during active disease.

The chain links TRBV27 to TRBJ1-2; 7 bases align to TRBD1. The V and J ends lost 4 bases and 4 bases, in that order; junction bases with no gene match: 9. Germline loops: CDR1 MNHEY, CDR2 SMNVEV (reference sequence). The CDR3 is made up of 15 amino acids. The CDR3 reads CASSSIRDSPYGYTF. Here the CDR3 DNA reads TGTGCCAGCAGTTCCATCCGGGACAGCCCCTATGGCTACACCTTC.

The chain recombines TRBV4-1 with TRBJ2-1, with no clear D. This CDR3 contains 12 residues. Germline CDR1 is MGHRA and CDR2 is YSYEKL. Trimming removed 4 bases at V and 7 bases at J, with 8 bases between. The CDR3 DNA sequence: TGCGCCAGCAGCCTTGACTTGAATGAGCAGTTCTTC. Protein product: CASSLDLNEQFF.

This rearrangement joins TRBV28 to TRBJ2-7; D possibly corresponds to TRBD2 (7 bases). CDR3 length: 14 residues. The V end lost 7 bases, the J end lost 7 bases, and 20 bases lay between the germline ends. CDR1 MDHEN and CDR2 SYDVKM come from the germline V gene. The CDR3: CASTRSGGRREQYF. The CDR3 DNA is TGTGCCAGCACCCGGTCGGGGGGCCGGAGAGAGCAGTACTTC.

In its sample, this clone was seen once. The chain joins TRBV4-2 to TRBJ2-2; 10 bases line up with TRBD2. Germline CDR1 LGHNA, CDR2 YNFKEQ. CDR3 length: 17 residues. V gave up 4 bases and J gave up 5 bases; unmatched junction bases: 10. The CDR3 spells CASSPDLAGVPTGELFF. DNA of the CDR3: TGTGCCAGCAGCCCGGATCTAGCGGGAGTCCCGACCGGGGAGCTGTTTTTT.

The chain couples TRBV30 to TRBJ2-5, with D hard to call. Germline CDR1 reads GTSNPN; CDR2 reads SVGIG (reference sequence). Deletions cut 2 bases from V and 4 bases from J, with 8 bases between. The CDR3 consists of 12 residues. Here the CDR3 DNA reads TGTGCCTGGAGTCTGCAGCGAGAGACCCAGTACTTC. It translates to CAWSLQRETQYF.

This rearrangement joins TRBV20-1 to TRBJ2-1; D is uncertain. Trimming left V 3 bases short and J 8 bases short, with 8 bases between. Germline-derived CDR1 and CDR2 are DFQATT and SNEGSKA (reference sequence). CDR3 length: 11 residues. Here the CDR3 reads CSASQQYEQFF. As DNA, the CDR3 is TGCAGTGCTAGCCAACAGTATGAGCAGTTCTTC.

The V and J genes are TRBV4-2 and TRBJ2-7; 7 bases fit TRBD2. Germline-derived CDR1 and CDR2 are LGHNA and YNFKEQ. J was trimmed by 3 bases and V by 0 bases; bases with no gene match: 5. The CDR3 runs to 15 residues. The CDR3 region is CASSQDQTSNYEQYF. The DNA for the CDR3 is TGTGCCAGCAGCCAAGACCAGACTAGCAACTACGAGCAGTACTTC.

This chain connects TRBV7-9 to TRBJ1-6, with a weak D call TRBD1 (6 bases). Trimming cost V 4 bases and J 6 bases, with 13 bases left between them. CDR1 is SEHNR, CDR2 FQNEAQ, per germline (reference sequence). The CDR3 is 15 residues long. The CDR3 reads CASSYSQGSNSPLHF. The CDR3 DNA reads TGTGCCAGCAGCTATTCCCAGGGGTCTAATTCACCCCTCCACTTT.

This rearrangement joins TRBV5-4 to TRBJ2-5; tentative D call: TRBD1 (5 bases). The germline gives CDR1 SGHNT, CDR2 YYREEE (reference sequence). This CDR3 is built from 14 residues. V lost 4 bases and J 0 bases, leaving 10 bases between the germline ends. CDR3 in amino acids: CASSLDIYQETQYF. In nucleotides, the CDR3 is TGTGCCAGCAGCCTGGACATATACCAAGAGACCCAGTACTTC.

V is TRBV5-1 and J is TRBJ1-1, with 8 positions matching TRBD1. The V segment lost 4 bases and the J segment 0 bases; nucleotides outside the gene matches: 11. The CDR3 is 17 residues long. Germline values: CDR1 SGHRS, CDR2 YFSETQ. CDR3 sequence: CASSERQGTLVNTEAFF. The DNA of the CDR3 is TGCGCCAGCAGCGAGCGACAGGGGACCTTGGTGAACACTGAAGCTTTCTTT.

The V gene is TRBV11-2, the J gene TRBJ2-3; D might be TRBD2 (5 bases). Germline loops: CDR1 SGHAT, CDR2 FQNNGV. This CDR3 has 13 amino acids. Trimming pared 5 bases from V and 4 bases from J, leaving 10 bases between. CDR3 in amino acids: CASSQAGPDTQYF. Here the CDR3 DNA reads TGTGCCAGCAGCCAGGCGGGTCCAGATACGCAGTATTTT. Full variable domain (rest looked up from reference TRBV11-2 and TRBJ2-3): EAGVAQSPRYKIIEKRQSVAFWCNPISGHATLYWYQQILGQGPKLLIQFQNNGVVDDSQLPKDRFSAERLKGVDSTLKIQPAKLEDSAVYLCASSQAGPDTQYFGPGTRLTVL.

The chain is built from TRBV4-1 and TRBJ1-1, with D maybe TRBD1 (5 bases). Trimming removed 0 bases from V and 1 base from J, with 9 bases in between. The CDR3 has 15 residues. Germline V gives CDR1 MGHRA, CDR2 YSYEKL. CDR3 loop: CASSQDGGGNTEAFF. CDR3 DNA: TGCGCCAGCAGCCAAGATGGGGGGGGGAACACTGAAGCTTTCTTT.

The chain employs TRBV14 and TRBJ2-7, with TRBD1 matching 7 bases. The CDR3 contains 15 residues. V dropped 3 bases and J dropped 3; count of bases not matched to a gene: 8. Germline CDR1 is SGHDN and CDR2 is FVKESK. This CDR3 reads CASSHRQGPVYEQYF. In DNA form, the CDR3 reads TGTGCCAGCAGCCACCGACAGGGCCCGGTCTACGAGCAGTACTTC.

This clone was observed a few times. The V call is TRBV27, the J call TRBJ2-3; 14 positions match TRBD2. V lost 7 bases to trimming and J lost 3 bases; unmatched junction nucleotides: 15. The CDR3 spans 19 residues. The germline gives CDR1 MNHEY, CDR2 SMNVEV (reference sequence). The CDR3 DNA follows: TGTGCCAGCAAATCCTTGACTAGCGGGAGGGCCGATGGTACAGATACGCAGTATTTT. Translated, it gives CASKSLTSGRADGTDTQYF.

As for this clone: The sample holds other DNA sequences that translate to the same CDR3. This chain connects TRBV5-1 to TRBJ2-7; no firm D call. Germline V gene sequence: CDR1 SGHRS, CDR2 YFSETQ. There are 14 residues in the CDR3. Trimming shortened V by 0 bases and J by 4 bases, and 11 bases separated the two germline ends. The CDR3 bases are TGCGCCAGCAGCTTGGTTCCAGGATCGTACGAGCAGTACTTC. Translation: CASSLVPGSYEQYF.

The rearrangement links TRBV5-1 to TRBJ1-1; 9 bases are a match to TRBD1. The V gene end was trimmed by 4 bases and the J gene end by 7 bases; junction bases not matched to a gene: 23. CDR1 and CDR2 (germline): SGHRS, YFSETQ. The CDR3 sequence is 19 residues long. CDR3 protein: CASSHKLGQGPMKSSEAFF. The CDR3 DNA reads TGCGCCAGCAGCCATAAACTCGGACAGGGGCCCATGAAGAGTAGTGAAGCTTTCTTT. The full variable domain, completed using reference TRBV5-1 and TRBJ1-1, is KAGVTQTPRYLIKTRGQQVTLSCSPISGHRSVSWYQQTPGQGLQFLFEYFSETQRNKGNFPGRFSGRQFSNSRSEMNVSTLELGDSALYLCASSHKLGQGPMKSSEAFFGQGTRLTVV.

This clone was observed once. The chain joins TRBV27 to TRBJ2-2, with 9 bases aligning to TRBD1. From germline, CDR1 is MNHEY and CDR2 SMNVEV (reference sequence). V shed 5 bases and J 5 bases; nucleotides not matched to a gene: 3. The CDR3 covers 14 residues. CDR3 nucleotides: TGTGCCAGCAGTGGGACAGGGTGGACCGGGGAGCTGTTTTTT. Translated: CASSGTGWTGELFF.

The gene calls are TRBV7-2 and TRBJ1-1, with TRBD1 as a possible D gene (6 bases). This CDR3 is built from 13 residues. Trimming removed 8 bases from V and 1 base from J, with 11 bases in between. Looked up from germline, CDR1 is SGHTA and CDR2 is FQGNSA. DNA for the CDR3: TGTGCCAGCTCGCAGGGGAGGAACACTGAAGCTTTCTTT. Protein product: CASSQGRNTEAFF.

A word on this clone: Other DNA sequences in this specimen translate into the identical CDR3. The rearrangement uses TRBV19 and TRBJ2-3, with D possibly matching TRBD2 (5 bases). Trimming cost V 3 bases and J 1 base, with 5 bases left between them. This CDR3 contains 13 residues. Germline loops: CDR1 LNHDA, CDR2 SQIVND (reference sequence). CDR3: CASSIGGTDTQYF. CDR3 in DNA: TGTGCCAGTAGTATCGGGGGCACAGATACGCAGTATTTT.

The chain employs TRBV29-1 and TRBJ2-2, with a weak D call TRBD2 (6 bases). Deletions cut 7 bases from V and 1 base from J, with 13 bases between. In germline, CDR1 is SQVTM, CDR2 ANQGSEA. The CDR3 length is 14 residues. CDR3 residues: CSAGLGGNTGELFF. CDR3 sequence (DNA): TGCAGCGCAGGACTGGGGGGGAACACCGGGGAGCTGTTTTTT.

The rearrangement joins TRBV7-9 to TRBJ2-1; D perhaps matches TRBD2 (5 bases). V was trimmed by 4 bases and J by 5 bases, leaving 15 bases between them. CDR1 SEHNR and CDR2 FQNEAQ come from the germline V gene (reference sequence). The CDR3 is 15 amino acids. This CDR3 is CASSSLRTGNNEQFF. CDR3 nucleotides: TGTGCCAGCAGCTCACTCAGGACTGGAAACAATGAGCAGTTCTTC.

The chain uses TRBV29-1 and TRBJ1-1, with D maybe TRBD1 (5 bases). There are 14 residues in the CDR3. Germline CDR1 SQVTM, CDR2 ANQGSEA. V was clipped by 4 bases and J by 5 bases, with 17 bases between them. CDR3: CSVGGLKGGTEAFF. The DNA of the CDR3 is TGCAGCGTTGGGGGGTTGAAGGGAGGAACTGAAGCTTTCTTT.